These 3 T cell receptor beta chains came from one sample sequenced in a study of blood T cell repertoires in COVID-19. The method was immunoSEQ multiplex PCR; TCRdb's version includes in-frame clones alone and lacks a portion of them. The sample lists about 100,000 clones; 70% to 90% were seen once. Material: peripheral blood. These receptors came from a man in his sixties with acute or convalescent COVID-19.

This clone was seen only a few times. The genes are TRBV24-1 and TRBJ2-3; 13 bases line up with TRBD2. Germline V gene lookup returns CDR1 KGHDR and CDR2 SFDVKD. The CDR3 has 17 residues. V was pared by 2 bases and J by 6 bases, with 7 bases of the junction left unmatched. The CDR3 here is CATSDSHPTSGGDTQYF. CDR3 nucleotide sequence: TGTGCCACCAGTGATTCCCACCCGACTAGCGGGGGGGATACGCAGTATTTT.

This chain's CDR3 is CATSRDRVRANVLTF. CDR3 DNA: TGTGCCACCAGCAGAGACAGGGTCCGGGCCAACGTCCTGACTTTC. The chain joins TRBV15 to TRBJ2-6, with a tentative D call TRBD1 (5 bases). Trimming cost V 0 bases and J 5 bases, with 8 bases left between them. Germline loops: CDR1 LNHNV, CDR2 YYDKDF (reference sequence). The CDR3 covers 15 residues.

The chain couples TRBV10-2 to TRBJ2-5; the match to TRBD1 covers 11 bases. The germline V gene encodes CDR1 WSHSY and CDR2 SAAADI. Losses at the gene ends were 6 bases for V and 1 base for J; bases not matched to a gene: 10. CDR3 length equals 17 residues. CDR3 DNA sequence: TGCGCCAGCAGCCCCCCGGGACAGGGGGTGACCCAAGAGACCCAGTACTTC. It is translated as CASSPPGQGVTQETQYF.